The present T cell receptor (beta chain) was sequenced within a study of T cell responses to AZD1222 COVID-19 vaccine. Germline CDR1 LNHDA, CDR2 SQIVND (reference sequence). The CDR3 length is 16 residues. The V and J ends lost 3 bases and 1 base, in that order; junction bases with no gene match: 3. Only a few counts were recorded for this clone. Some clones are missing from TCRdb's copy, which holds only in-frame ones; the method was immunoSEQ multiplex PCR. The table records about 62,000 clones, around three quarters of them present only once. This chain uses TRBV19 with TRBJ2-2; TRBD2 agrees at 9 bases. This specimen consisted of peripheral blood, obtained on day 0 of AZD1222 vaccination. The TCR was taken from an adult in good health. CDR3 amino acids: CASSIPSGENTGELFF. CDR3 DNA sequence: TGTGCCAGTAGTATTCCTAGCGGGGAGAACACCGGGGAGCTGTTTTTT.